The rows below give T cell receptor beta chains drawn from one sample of a study of Tregs in tolerant kidney transplant recipients. Measured with immunoSEQ multiplex PCR; TCRdb has only the in-frame clones, and not every one. This sample yields 74,000 or so clones, of which roughly 91% are seen a single time; roughly 1.6% belongs to the top ten. The specimen comprised CD4+ T cells from blood (PBMCs), sampled 24 months after the transplant. These receptors were collected from a human patient who received a combined kidney and bone marrow transplant. Some T cells may have come from the graft donor. The CDR3 runs from the conserved cysteine through the conserved F or W. The D gene is left open where the match is weak. Clone size is not always given. Where it is, it says once, few, many or a class for expanded clones.

D gene: -
J gene: TRBJ1-2
clone size: -
V gene: TRBV18
CDR3 DNA: TGTGCCAGCTCACCTCGTTCGGGTACTAACTATGGCTACACCTTC
CDR3 protein: CASSPRSGTNYGYTF

D gene: TRBD2
J gene: TRBJ2-3
clone size: -
V gene: TRBV5-1
CDR3 DNA: TGCGCCAGCAGCAGTGGACTAGCCGGGGGCACAGATACGCAGTATTTT
CDR3 protein: CASSSGLAGGTDTQYF

D gene: TRBD1
J gene: TRBJ1-5
clone size: -
V gene: TRBV7-6
CDR3 DNA: TGTGCCAGCAGCTCCCCGGGACAGGGTACAAGTTATAGCAATCAGCCCCAGCATTTT
CDR3 protein: CASSSPGQGTSYSNQPQHF

D gene: TRBD2
J gene: TRBJ2-1
clone size: -
V gene: TRBV2
CDR3 DNA: TGTGCCAGTTCTCTTCGGGGGGGTCGCTCCTACAATGAGCAGTTCTTC
CDR3 protein: CASSLRGGRSYNEQFF

D gene: -
J gene: TRBJ1-3
clone size: -
V gene: TRBV19
CDR3 DNA: TGTGCCAGTAGAAAACAGGGCTCTGGAAACACCATATATTTT
CDR3 protein: CASRKQGSGNTIYF

D gene: -
J gene: TRBJ1-5
clone size: few
V gene: TRBV6-6
CDR3 DNA: TGTGCCAGCAGTTACTCGGGCCAGCCCCAGCATTTT
CDR3 protein: CASSYSGQPQHF

D gene: TRBD1
J gene: TRBJ2-7
clone size: -
V gene: TRBV2
CDR3 DNA: TGTGCCAGCAGACTCCGGGACAGGGGATCCTACGAGCAGTACTTC
CDR3 protein: CASRLRDRGSYEQYF

D gene: -
J gene: TRBJ2-5
clone size: -
V gene: TRBV7-2
CDR3 DNA: TGTGCCAGCAGCAGACCGCTAGTAGGAGAGACCCAGTACTTC
CDR3 protein: CASSRPLVGETQYF

D gene: -
J gene: TRBJ2-5
clone size: -
V gene: TRBV9
CDR3 DNA: TGTGCCAGCAGCTTCCGAATGGCGGAGAGTGAGACCCAGTACTTC
CDR3 protein: CASSFRMAESETQYF

D gene: -
J gene: TRBJ2-7
clone size: once
V gene: TRBV18
CDR3 DNA: TGTGCCAGCACTAGAACAGAGTTCTCCTACGAGCAGTACTTC
CDR3 protein: CASTRTEFSYEQYF

D gene: -
J gene: TRBJ2-1
clone size: -
V gene: TRBV27
CDR3 DNA: TGTGCCAGCAGTTTTAGGGGGAGATCGTACAATGAGCAGTTCTTC
CDR3 protein: CASSFRGRSYNEQFF

D gene: -
J gene: TRBJ1-3
clone size: -
V gene: TRBV7-9
CDR3 DNA: TGTGCCAGCAAGGATTGGGGCCCGACAGTTGGAAACACCATATATTTT
CDR3 protein: CASKDWGPTVGNTIYF

D gene: TRBD1
J gene: TRBJ1-2
clone size: -
V gene: TRBV6-4
CDR3 DNA: TGTGCCAGCAGTAGTCGATCAGGGGGGAACTATGGCTACACCTTC
CDR3 protein: CASSSRSGGNYGYTF

D gene: TRBD1
J gene: TRBJ2-7
clone size: -
V gene: TRBV11-3
CDR3 DNA: TGTGCCAGCAGCTTATGGACAGGAACCTACGAGCAGTACTTC
CDR3 protein: CASSLWTGTYEQYF

D gene: TRBD2
J gene: TRBJ2-3
clone size: -
V gene: TRBV7-7
CDR3 DNA: TGTGCCAGCAGCCCGACCTTGGGGCGGGGGGGCACAGATACGCAGTATTTT
CDR3 protein: CASSPTLGRGGTDTQYF

D gene: -
J gene: TRBJ1-5
clone size: -
V gene: TRBV6-1
CDR3 DNA: TGTGCCAGCAGTGAAGAGGACAGTCCCATGACCCAGCATTTT
CDR3 protein: CASSEEDSPMTQHF

D gene: -
J gene: TRBJ2-3
clone size: -
V gene: TRBV23-1
CDR3 DNA: TGCGCCAGCAGTCGCCGGAGAATAGACGTCACAGATACGCAGTATTTT
CDR3 protein: CASSRRRIDVTDTQYF

D gene: -
J gene: TRBJ2-6
clone size: -
V gene: TRBV7-9
CDR3 DNA: TGTGCCAGCAGCTTCGGCTCTGGGGCCAACGTCCTGACTTTC
CDR3 protein: CASSFGSGANVLTF

D gene: TRBD1
J gene: TRBJ2-3
clone size: -
V gene: TRBV10-3
CDR3 DNA: TGTGCCATCAGTGAGTGGGGACAGGGTAGCACAGATACGCAGTATTTT
CDR3 protein: CAISEWGQGSTDTQYF

D gene: -
J gene: TRBJ2-6
clone size: -
V gene: TRBV30
CDR3 DNA: TGTGCCTGGAGTGTCAAGCCCGGGTACGGGGCCAACGTCCTGACTTTC
CDR3 protein: CAWSVKPGYGANVLTF

D gene: -
J gene: TRBJ2-7
clone size: -
V gene: TRBV5-8
CDR3 DNA: TGTGCCAGCAGCTTGGAGGGACTCTATAGCTCCTACGAGCAGTACTTC
CDR3 protein: CASSLEGLYSSYEQYF

D gene: -
J gene: TRBJ2-7
clone size: -
V gene: TRBV11-1
CDR3 DNA: TGTGCCAGCAGCTTAGGCCCGGGAGTCCTTTCCTACGAGCAGTACTTC
CDR3 protein: CASSLGPGVLSYEQYF

D gene: -
J gene: TRBJ1-4
clone size: -
V gene: TRBV7-3
CDR3 DNA: TGTGCCAGCAGCCGTACAGGGACAACTAATGAAAAACTGTTTTTT
CDR3 protein: CASSRTGTTNEKLFF

D gene: TRBD1
J gene: TRBJ2-5
clone size: -
V gene: TRBV29-1
CDR3 DNA: TGCAGCGTTGAACGGGGGACAGGGGGTGAGGAGACCCAGTACTTC
CDR3 protein: CSVERGTGGEETQYF

D gene: -
J gene: TRBJ1-2
clone size: once
V gene: TRBV5-1
CDR3 DNA: TGCGCCAGCAGCTTTACAGAGTCGTATGGCTACACCTTC
CDR3 protein: CASSFTESYGYTF

D gene: -
J gene: TRBJ1-2
clone size: few
V gene: TRBV7-6
CDR3 DNA: TGTGCCAGCAGCTTAGGCAGGAACTATGGCTACACCTTC
CDR3 protein: CASSLGRNYGYTF

D gene: -
J gene: TRBJ1-3
clone size: -
V gene: TRBV6-5
CDR3 DNA: TGTGCCAGCAGTCTACCCCAAATCGGAAACACCATATATTTT
CDR3 protein: CASSLPQIGNTIYF

D gene: -
J gene: TRBJ1-1
clone size: once
V gene: TRBV5-5
CDR3 DNA: TGTGCCAGCAGCTCGTTGACAGTGAACACTGAAGCTTTCTTT
CDR3 protein: CASSSLTVNTEAFF

D gene: TRBD2
J gene: TRBJ2-5
clone size: -
V gene: TRBV11-3
CDR3 DNA: TGTGCCAGCAGCCGGGGGGGCCGGAGTAAGGAGACCCAGTACTTC
CDR3 protein: CASSRGGRSKETQYF

D gene: -
J gene: TRBJ1-1
clone size: -
V gene: TRBV19
CDR3 DNA: TGTGCCAGTAGTTACATGATTCGGGGCACTGAAGCTTTCTTT
CDR3 protein: CASSYMIRGTEAFF

D gene: -
J gene: TRBJ1-1
clone size: -
V gene: TRBV4-2
CDR3 DNA: TGTGCCAGCAGCCAGGCGGGCAACTCGAACACTGAAGCTTTCTTT
CDR3 protein: CASSQAGNSNTEAFF

D gene: -
J gene: TRBJ1-3
clone size: -
V gene: TRBV7-9
CDR3 DNA: TGTGCCAGCAGCTCGAGTGACTCTGGAAACACCATATATTTT
CDR3 protein: CASSSSDSGNTIYF

D gene: -
J gene: TRBJ2-3
clone size: once
V gene: TRBV5-8
CDR3 DNA: TGTGCCAGCAGCTTGAGCGGACCTTTGACAGATACGCAGTATTTT
CDR3 protein: CASSLSGPLTDTQYF

D gene: -
J gene: TRBJ2-5
clone size: few
V gene: TRBV5-1
CDR3 DNA: TGCGCCAGCAGCCCATACCAAGAGACCCAGTACTTC
CDR3 protein: CASSPYQETQYF

D gene: TRBD1
J gene: TRBJ1-2
clone size: -
V gene: TRBV15
CDR3 DNA: TGTGCCACCAGCAGAGCGGGACAGAACTATGGCTACACCTTC
CDR3 protein: CATSRAGQNYGYTF

D gene: TRBD1
J gene: TRBJ2-3
clone size: -
V gene: TRBV7-9
CDR3 DNA: TGTGCCAGCAGCTCCGGGACAGGGACCACAGATACGCAGTATTTT
CDR3 protein: CASSSGTGTTDTQYF

D gene: -
J gene: TRBJ2-1
clone size: -
V gene: TRBV7-9
CDR3 DNA: TGTGCCAGCAGCTTATCAGGGGGGTACAATGAGCAGTTCTTC
CDR3 protein: CASSLSGGYNEQFF